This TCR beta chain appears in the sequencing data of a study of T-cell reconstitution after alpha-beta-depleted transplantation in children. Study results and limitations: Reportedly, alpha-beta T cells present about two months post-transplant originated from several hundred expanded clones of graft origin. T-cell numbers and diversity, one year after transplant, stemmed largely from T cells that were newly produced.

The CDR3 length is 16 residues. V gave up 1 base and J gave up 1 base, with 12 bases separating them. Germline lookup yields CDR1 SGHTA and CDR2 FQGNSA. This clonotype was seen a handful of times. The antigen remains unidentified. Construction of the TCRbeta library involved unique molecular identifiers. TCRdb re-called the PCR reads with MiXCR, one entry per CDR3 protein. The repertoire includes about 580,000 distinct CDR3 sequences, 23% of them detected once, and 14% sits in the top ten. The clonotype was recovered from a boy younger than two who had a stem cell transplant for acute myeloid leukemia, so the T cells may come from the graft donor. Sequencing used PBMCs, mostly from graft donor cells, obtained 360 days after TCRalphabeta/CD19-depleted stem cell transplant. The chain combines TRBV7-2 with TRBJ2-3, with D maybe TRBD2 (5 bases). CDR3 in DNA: TGTGCCAGCAGCTTAGAAGGAGGCGGACGCACAGATACGCAGTATTTT. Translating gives CASSLEGGGRTDTQYF. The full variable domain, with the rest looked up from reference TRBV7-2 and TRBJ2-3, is GAGVSQSPSNKVTEKGKDVELRCDPISGHTALYWYRQSLGQGLEFLIYFQGNSAPDKSGLPSDRFSAERTGGSVSTLTIQRTQQEDSAVYLCASSLEGGGRTDTQYFGPGTRLTVL.